This T cell receptor beta chain was identified during a study of identifying expanded T cells in peripheral blood. Sequencing used immunoSEQ multiplex PCR; TCRdb keeps in-frame clones, though not all of them. Here the sample spans approximately 130,000 clones, 75% to 90% being singletons. Trimming shortened V by 10 bases and J by 6 bases, and 10 bases separated the two germline ends. There are 11 residues in the CDR3. CDR1 is MNHEY, CDR2 SMNVEV, per germline (reference sequence). This receptor was identified in a person aged 18 to 70 in good health. Sequencing was done on a sample of blood. The chain joins TRBV27 to TRBJ2-1, with TRBD1 as a possible D gene (6 bases). The CDR3 DNA is TGTGCCATACTAGGGGGCAATGAGCAGTTCTTC. This translates into CAILGGNEQFF.